Below, 2 T cell receptor beta chains from the same sample are listed, as sequenced in a study of cytomegalovirus exposure and HLA in healthy donors. The PCR had 60 Vbeta and 13 Jbeta primers. Some clones are missing from TCRdb's copy, which holds only in-frame ones; the method was immunoSEQ multiplex PCR. The sample lists approximately 220,000 clones, 60% to 80% occurring once. The sequencing sample was made of PBMCs. These receptors came from a man between 18 and 35 years old in good health and CMV-seronegative.

The chain joins TRBV7-3 to TRBJ2-3; 12 positions agree with TRBD2. V lost 5 bases, J lost 0 bases, and 6 bases stayed unmatched. CDR1 and CDR2 (germline): SGHTA, FQGTGA. The CDR3 runs 17 residues. CDR3 in amino acids: CASSREGLAGSTDTQYF. The DNA of the CDR3 is TGTGCCAGCAGCCGCGAGGGACTAGCGGGTAGCACAGATACGCAGTATTTT.

The rearrangement links TRBV30 to TRBJ1-4; 7 positions agree with TRBD1. Germline values: CDR1 GTSNPN, CDR2 SVGIG (reference sequence). There are 14 residues in the CDR3. After removal of 0 bases from V and 7 bases from J, the junction contained 5 bases not matched to a gene. CDR3 nucleotides: TGTGCCTGGAGTGTAAAGGGGGACAGTGAAAAACTGTTTTTT. Translating it yields CAWSVKGDSEKLFF.